The 27 T cell receptor beta chains listed next were all sequenced from one sample in a study of STAT5B mutations in CD4+ large granular lymphocyte leukemia. Using immunoSEQ multiplex PCR, the repertoire was profiled, and TCRdb retains in-frame clones only, with some absent. The table lists under 35,000 clones, approximately 91% of them singletons. Source material: CD4+ T cells from blood buffy coats. These receptors originate from a human donor in good health.

The chain recombines TRBV4-1 with TRBJ1-3, with 7 nucleotides matching TRBD1. J lost 1 base, V lost 2 bases, and 5 bases had no gene match. The CDR3 covers 16 residues. The germline V gene encodes CDR1 MGHRA and CDR2 YSYEKL. CDR3 in DNA: TGCGCCAGCAGCCAACCGCAGACAGGGTCTGGAAACACCATATATTTT. It codes for CASSQPQTGSGNTIYF.

Written as DNA, the CDR3 is TGTGCCAGCAGCTCAGACAGACAAGAGACCCAGTACTTC. Residues: CASSSDRQETQYF. The chain couples TRBV5-4 to TRBJ2-5; possibly TRBD1 for D (5 bases). Germline values: CDR1 SGHNT, CDR2 YYREEE (reference sequence). Trimming took 3 bases from V and 2 from J, leaving 8 bases between them. The CDR3 is 13 amino acids.

The J gene is TRBJ2-5, the V gene TRBV6-1; 12 nucleotides align to TRBD1. The J call may be incorrect, as the DNA end agrees better with TRBJ2-7. Germline CDR1 MNHNS, CDR2 SASEGT. The CDR3 is 14 residues long. CDR3 residues: CASGPGQGAYEQYF. CDR3 bases: TGTGCCAGCGGGCCGGGACAGGGGGCGTACGAGCAGTACTTC.

The chain employs TRBV6-5 and TRBJ1-6, with no clear D. Deletions cut 6 bases from V and 4 bases from J, with 4 bases between. The length of the CDR3 is 12 residues. Per germline, CDR1 MNHEY and CDR2 SVGAGI. This CDR3 reads CASRGYNSPLHF. In DNA form, the CDR3 reads TGTGCCAGCAGGGGTTATAATTCACCCCTCCACTTT.

V gene TRBV2 combines with J gene TRBJ2-1; no clear D gene. The CDR3 extends over 15 amino acids. V shed 4 bases and J shed 4 bases, with 14 bases lying between them. From germline, CDR1 is SNHLY and CDR2 FYNNEI. CDR3 nucleotide sequence: TGTGCCAGCAGTGGCGGAAGACTTAGTTACAATGAGCAGTTCTTC. The encoded protein is CASSGGRLSYNEQFF. Based on the CDR3 plus reference TRBV2 and TRBJ2-1, the full variable domain is EPEVTQTPSHQVTQMGQEVILRCVPISNHLYFYWYRQILGQKVEFLVSFYNNEISEKSEIFDDQFSVERPDGSNFTLKIRSTKLEDSAMYFCASSGGRLSYNEQFFGPGTRLTVL.

The chain combines TRBV19 with TRBJ1-3; unclear D gene. This CDR3 is 17 amino acids long. Germline V gene lookup returns CDR1 LNHDA and CDR2 SQIVND (reference sequence). V was pared by 4 bases and J by 1 base, with 17 bases between. The CDR3 reads CASSRGDIEPSGNTIYF. The DNA for the CDR3 is TGTGCCAGTAGTAGGGGTGACATTGAGCCGTCTGGAAACACCATATATTTT. The full variable domain, rest sourced from reference TRBV19 and TRBJ1-3, is DGGITQSPKYLFRKEGQNVTLSCEQNLNHDAMYWYRQDPGQGLRLIYYSQIVNDFQKGDIAEGYSVSREKKESFPLTVTSAQKNPTAFYLCASSRGDIEPSGNTIYFGEGSWLTVV.

The genes are TRBV7-7 and TRBJ2-7; TRBD2 might be the D (6 bases). V was clipped by 5 bases and J by 11 bases, with 13 bases between them. The CDR3 is 11 amino acids. Per the germline V gene, CDR1 is SSHAT and CDR2 is FNYEAQ (reference sequence). The CDR3 sequence is CASSLGWGEYF. In DNA form, the CDR3 reads TGTGCCAGCAGCCTAGGGTGGGGGGAGTACTTC.

Regarding this clone: A junction boundary mismatches the germline segment, possibly from a read error. V usage is TRBV7-7 and J usage is TRBJ2-5, with TRBD2 matching 13 bases. This CDR3 is built from 15 residues. Germline-derived CDR1 and CDR2 are SSHAT and FNYEAQ (reference sequence). The CDR3 DNA follows: TGTGCTAGCAGCTTAGAACTAGCGGGAGGGGAGACCCAGTACTTC. Protein product: CASSLELAGGETQYF.

This chain links TRBV11-2 with TRBJ1-1, with D hard to call. Germline-derived CDR1 and CDR2 are SGHAT and FQNNGV. The CDR3 contains 15 residues. V was pared by 2 bases and J by 2 bases, with 12 bases between. Here the CDR3 reads CASSLHSGTNTEAFF. In DNA form, the CDR3 reads TGTGCCAGCAGCTTACACTCTGGCACCAACACTGAAGCTTTCTTT.

This clone is a singleton in its sample. This chain connects TRBV19 to TRBJ1-5; D is unclear. The CDR3 loop spans 15 amino acids. CDR1 is LNHDA and CDR2 is SQIVND in the germline V gene (reference sequence). Trimming shortened V by 6 bases and J by 0 bases, and 12 bases separated the two germline ends. This chain's CDR3 is CASRSRPASNQPQHF. CDR3 bases: TGTGCCAGTAGATCGCGACCGGCTAGCAATCAGCCCCAGCATTTT.

This clone was observed once. Here the CDR3 DNA reads TGTGCCAGTAGTCTACGGGAATTAGTAAATTATGGCAATCAGCCCCAGCATTTT. This codes for CASSLRELVNYGNQPQHF. The gene calls are TRBV19 and TRBJ1-5; D is unclear. The germline V and J ends were trimmed by 5 bases and 2 bases, with 22 bases remaining between them. Germline CDR1 and CDR2: LNHDA and SQIVND (reference sequence). CDR3 length: 18 residues.

This clone has just a few counts. The chain has TRBV18 and TRBJ2-7; 9 bases fit TRBD2. The CDR3 has 15 amino acids. CDR1 and CDR2 from the germline V gene are KGHSH and LQKENI. The V and J ends lost 3 bases and 4 bases, in that order; junction bases with no gene match: 7. The CDR3 spells CASSPGTSQGYEQYF. For the CDR3, the DNA is TGTGCCAGCTCACCCGGGACTAGCCAGGGGTACGAGCAGTACTTC.

V is TRBV6-5 and J is TRBJ2-7; 9 bases match TRBD2. With 8 bases clipped from V and 2 bases from J, the junction kept 7 bases outside the gene matches. The CDR3 extends over 14 amino acids. CDR1 is MNHEY, CDR2 SVGAGI, per germline. The DNA of the CDR3 is TGTGCCAGCGGAGCTATAGCGGGAGCCTACGAGCAGTACTTC. It codes for CASGAIAGAYEQYF.

V gene TRBV19 combines with J gene TRBJ1-5; tentatively, D is TRBD1 (6 bases). This CDR3 has 16 residues. The germline V gene has CDR1 LNHDA and CDR2 SQIVND (reference sequence). Between the trimmed V and J ends, which lost 4 bases and 0 bases, there was a span of 13 bases. CDR3 loop: CASSNLGQISNQPQHF. The CDR3 region has the DNA TGTGCCAGTAGTAACTTAGGACAGATTAGCAATCAGCCCCAGCATTTT. Combining the CDR3 with reference TRBV19 and TRBJ1-5 gives the whole variable domain DGGITQSPKYLFRKEGQNVTLSCEQNLNHDAMYWYRQDPGQGLRLIYYSQIVNDFQKGDIAEGYSVSREKKESFPLTVTSAQKNPTAFYLCASSNLGQISNQPQHFGDGTRLSIL.

CDR3 DNA: TGTGCCAGCAGCGACAGGACAGGGACTGGAAACACCATATATTTT. As protein: CASSDRTGTGNTIYF. The V and J genes are TRBV5-5 and TRBJ1-3; 8 nucleotides agree with TRBD1. This CDR3 has 15 residues. V trimming: 4 bases; J trimming: 2 bases; junction bases outside the gene matches: 5. The germline V gene has CDR1 SGHKS and CDR2 YYEKEE (reference sequence).

The rearrangement uses TRBV5-6 and TRBJ2-2; D gene ambiguous. CDR1 and CDR2 (germline): SGHDT, YYEEEE. The V gene lost 1 base and the J gene lost 2 bases, with 9 bases spanning the gap. CDR3 size: 15 residues. The CDR3 region is CASSLWAGNTGELFF. CDR3 nucleotides: TGTGCCAGCAGCTTGTGGGCAGGCAACACCGGGGAGCTGTTTTTT.

The CDR3 is CASSVSGQAFNEQFF. CDR3 bases: TGTGCCAGCAGCGTATCGGGACAGGCATTCAATGAGCAGTTCTTC. The chain is built from TRBV9 and TRBJ2-1, with 8 nucleotides matching TRBD1. This CDR3 is 15 amino acids long. Per the germline V gene, CDR1 is SGDLS and CDR2 is YYNGEE. The ends lost 1 base at V and 6 bases at J; junction bases unmatched: 6.

V usage is TRBV12-5 and J usage is TRBJ2-3; TRBD1 is a possible D gene (6 bases). The CDR3 runs 13 residues. The V and J ends lost 7 bases and 3 bases respectively, with 11 bases between them. Per germline, CDR1 LGHNT and CDR2 FRNRAP. CDR3 loop: CASADRRTDTQYF. DNA of the CDR3: TGTGCTAGTGCTGACAGGAGAACAGATACGCAGTATTTT.

This chain joins TRBV29-1 and TRBJ2-7, with 10 nucleotides matching TRBD1. CDR1 and CDR2 (germline): SQVTM, ANQGSEA. The ends lost 7 bases at V and 4 bases at J; junction bases unmatched: 10. There are 14 residues in the CDR3. The CDR3 region has the DNA TGCAGCGCGAGTACCGGGACAGGGGCTTACGAGCAGTACTTC. Its protein is CSASTGTGAYEQYF.

This chain connects TRBV7-2 to TRBJ2-7; D ambiguous. This CDR3 comprises 15 residues. Trimming cost V 4 bases and J 4 bases, with 17 bases left between them. Germline V gives CDR1 SGHTA, CDR2 FQGNSA. This CDR3 reads CASSSQLLMGYEQYF. The DNA of the CDR3 is TGTGCCAGCAGCTCCCAACTGTTGATGGGTTACGAGCAGTACTTC. The full variable domain, its missing parts supplied by reference TRBV7-2 and TRBJ2-7, is GAGVSQSPSNKVTEKGKDVELRCDPISGHTALYWYRQSLGQGLEFLIYFQGNSAPDKSGLPSDRFSAERTGGSVSTLTIQRTQQEDSAVYLCASSSQLLMGYEQYFGPGTRLTVT.

The chain carries TRBV11-2 and TRBJ1-1; the D is unclear. Germline V lookup: CDR1 SGHAT, CDR2 FQNNGV. The length of the CDR3 is 13 residues. V shed 5 bases and J shed 4 bases, with 11 bases lying between them. CDR3 sequence reads: CASSPVRATEAFF. Here the CDR3 DNA reads TGTGCCAGCAGCCCAGTTAGGGCCACTGAAGCTTTCTTT.

V is TRBV2 and J is TRBJ1-2; D is possibly TRBD1 (6 bases). Trimming shortened V by 7 bases and J by 4 bases, and 10 bases separated the two germline ends. Germline values: CDR1 SNHLY, CDR2 FYNNEI. The CDR3 has 12 amino acids. This CDR3 reads CASTMDSYGYTF. The CDR3 nucleotides are TGTGCCAGCACCATGGACAGCTATGGCTACACCTTC.

The chain carries TRBV28 and TRBJ2-7; TRBD2 matches 9 bases. The CDR3 is 17 residues long. Germline CDR1 is MDHEN and CDR2 is SYDVKM. V trimming: 3 bases; J trimming: 3 bases; junction bases outside the gene matches: 12. CDR3 coding DNA: TGTGCCAGCAGTTTCCACAGGGTTCTAGCGGGGCACTACGAGCAGTACTTC. This gives the protein CASSFHRVLAGHYEQYF.

This chain joins TRBV18 and TRBJ2-6; D tentatively fits TRBD1 or TRBD2 (5 bases each). This CDR3 contains 17 residues. V lost 6 bases and J 0 bases, leaving 15 bases between the germline ends. Germline V CDR1 and CDR2: KGHSH, LQKENI. DNA of the CDR3: TGTGCCAGCTCGTTCCGGGACGGAGTCTCTGGGGCCAACGTCCTGACTTTC. Protein sequence: CASSFRDGVSGANVLTF.

The chain employs TRBV11-3 and TRBJ2-1; 14 bases align to TRBD2. CDR3 length: 15 residues. Germline CDR1 and CDR2: SGHNT and YENEEA. With 1 base clipped from V and 9 bases from J, the junction kept 2 bases outside the gene matches. The CDR3 DNA follows: TGTGCCAGCAGCTTAGTCGGACTAGCGGGAGGTGAGCAGTTCTTC. It encodes CASSLVGLAGGEQFF.

This chain connects TRBV18 to TRBJ2-5; D gene uncertain. The CDR3 contains 15 residues. CDR1 is KGHSH, CDR2 LQKENI, per germline. Trimming removed 2 bases from V and 5 bases from J, with 15 bases in between. CDR3 DNA: TGTGCCAGCTCACCATTCACCTCCAAAGGGGAGACCCAGTACTTC. Translation gives CASSPFTSKGETQYF.

This sequence joins TRBV19 and TRBJ1-1; no clear D gene. With 7 bases removed from V and 4 bases from J, the gap between germline ends came to 7 bases. Germline V lookup: CDR1 LNHDA, CDR2 SQIVND (reference sequence). The CDR3 loop spans 11 amino acids. CDR3 bases: TGTGCCAGTATCGGCCCCACTGAAGCTTTCTTT. This codes for CASIGPTEAFF.